This passage covers 8 T cell receptor beta chains from one sample sequenced in a study of blood T cell repertoires in COVID-19 (dated by TCRdb to 2019 to 2021). Libraries were built with the immunoSEQ multiplex PCR assay. Sourced from immuneACCESS, this table was stored by TCRdb with only in-frame sequences that have V and J called. A share of the clones is absent; for the studies checked, an unresolved V gene accounts for under half, and the remainder has no known explanation. This sample gives about 120,000 clones in total; over 80% of them show up just once. Clones ranked in the top ten supply around 2.3% of the sample. Sample: peripheral blood. The receptors stem from a young man with acute or convalescent COVID-19.

The gene calls are TRBV6-5 and TRBJ1-2; tentatively, D is TRBD1 (6 bases). V was trimmed by 6 bases and J by 4 bases, leaving 15 bases between them. Germline V CDR1 and CDR2: MNHEY, SVGAGI. CDR3 length: 14 residues. Here the CDR3 DNA reads TGTGCCAGCAGAAAAATACAGGGAATCTATGGCTACACCTTC. Its protein is CASRKIQGIYGYTF.

The chain has TRBV11-1 and TRBJ1-2, with D tentatively TRBD1 (5 bases). CDR1 is SGHAT and CDR2 is FQDESV in the germline V gene (reference sequence). The length of the CDR3 is 16 residues. Trimming removed 5 bases from V and 6 bases from J, with 22 bases in between. CDR3 in amino acids: CASSPLSAWGVDGYTF. The CDR3 bases are TGTGCCAGCAGCCCCCTATCAGCGTGGGGGGTCGATGGCTACACCTTC.

This chain links TRBV24-1 with TRBJ2-7; TRBD2 aligns across 11 bases. CDR3 size: 16 residues. Per the germline V gene, CDR1 is KGHDR and CDR2 is SFDVKD. V lost 9 bases, J lost 4 bases, and 13 bases stayed unmatched. This chain's CDR3 is CATYLDPGLAAYEQYV. CDR3 bases: TGTGCCACCTATTTAGACCCGGGACTAGCGGCATACGAGCAGTACGTC.

The V gene is TRBV6-5, the J gene TRBJ2-3, with 7 bases aligning to TRBD2. V was clipped by 5 bases and J by 0 bases; unmatched bases: 2. In germline, CDR1 is MNHEY, CDR2 SVGAGI. The CDR3 extends over 14 amino acids. The CDR3 spells CASSRAGSTDTQYF. The CDR3 nucleotides are TGTGCCAGCAGTCGAGCGGGGAGCACAGATACGCAGTATTTT.

The chain carries TRBV9 and TRBJ2-1; D perhaps matches TRBD1 (7 bases). Between the trimmed V and J ends, which lost 3 bases and 4 bases, there was a span of 14 bases. Germline values: CDR1 SGDLS, CDR2 YYNGEE. The CDR3 loop spans 15 amino acids. CDR3 DNA sequence: TGTGCCAGCAGCGAGGAGGGACAGCGATACAATGAGCAGTTCTTC. Its protein is CASSEEGQRYNEQFF. The full variable domain, completed using reference TRBV9 and TRBJ2-1, is DSGVTQTPKHLITATGQRVTLRCSPRSGDLSVYWYQQSLDQGLQFLIQYYNGEERAKGNILERFSAQQFPDLHSELNLSSLELGDSALYFCASSEEGQRYNEQFFGPGTRLTVL.

V gene TRBV7-2 combines with J gene TRBJ2-3; D is uncertain. The CDR3 length is 14 residues. CDR1 is SGHTA and CDR2 is FQGNSA in the germline V gene. V lost 7 bases to trimming and J lost 0 bases, with 11 bases between them. The CDR3 reads CASTPLSSTDTQYF. DNA of the CDR3: TGTGCCAGCACCCCCTTGAGCAGCACAGATACGCAGTATTTT.

The chain links TRBV19 to TRBJ1-2; possibly TRBD1 for D (5 bases). The ends were cut back, 3 bases at V and 6 bases at J, with 11 bases in the middle. CDR3 size: 13 residues. In germline, CDR1 is LNHDA, CDR2 SQIVND (reference sequence). The CDR3 nucleotides read TGTGCCAGTAGTATGGTGACAGCGCATGGCTACACCTTC. It specifies CASSMVTAHGYTF.

The CDR3 DNA sequence: TGCGCCAGCAGCTTGGATACGACAGGGGTCTATGGCTACACCTTC. Its protein product is CASSLDTTGVYGYTF. V is TRBV5-1 and J is TRBJ1-2; 8 bases match TRBD1. V lost 0 bases, J lost 4 bases, and 5 bases stayed unmatched. There are 15 residues in the CDR3. Per the germline V gene, CDR1 is SGHRS and CDR2 is YFSETQ.